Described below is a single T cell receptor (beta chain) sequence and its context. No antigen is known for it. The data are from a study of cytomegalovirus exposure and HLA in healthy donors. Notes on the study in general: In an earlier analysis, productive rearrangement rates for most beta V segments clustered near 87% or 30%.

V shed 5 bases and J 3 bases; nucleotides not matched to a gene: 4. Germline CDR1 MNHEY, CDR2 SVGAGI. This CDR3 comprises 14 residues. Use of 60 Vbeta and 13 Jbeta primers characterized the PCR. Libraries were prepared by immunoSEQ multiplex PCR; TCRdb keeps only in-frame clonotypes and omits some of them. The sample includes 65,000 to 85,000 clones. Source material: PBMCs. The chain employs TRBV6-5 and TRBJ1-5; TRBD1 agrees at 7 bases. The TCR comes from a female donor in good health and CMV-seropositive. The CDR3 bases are TGTGCCAGCAGTCTGGACAGGTTCAATCAGCCCCAGCATTTT. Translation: CASSLDRFNQPQHF.